The rows below give T cell receptor beta chains drawn from one sample of a study of human T cells and chemical hapten exposure. TCRdb fed the RACE reads into MiXCR, producing one record per CDR3 protein. The sample holds around 60,000 distinct CDR3 sequences; roughly 6.7% are singletons and the top ten take 1.6%. Specimen: whole blood, collected in connection with sensitization to the hapten diphenylcyclopropenone (DPC). These receptor sequences come from a woman aged 25 to 39 with alopecia areata. Some clones in this sample may be carry-over from other donors' samples. Each CDR3 is given with its conserved first and last residue. D genes are given only for firm matches. The size of a clone is reported for some rows only, either as once, few or many, or as a class for expanded clones.

cdr3_length: 15
j_call: TRBJ1-1
clone_size: many
d_call: NA
v_call: TRBV6-6
cdr3_nt: TGTGCCAGCAGTTACTTGCCGTGGGGGAACGCTGAAGCTTTCTTT
cdr3_aa: CASSYLPWGNAEAFF

cdr3_length: 14
j_call: TRBJ2-7
clone_size: many
d_call: NA
v_call: TRBV20-1
cdr3_nt: TGCAGTGCTAGTTCAGGGCGAGGAACCTACGAGCAGTACTTC
cdr3_aa: CSASSGRGTYEQYF

cdr3_length: 18
j_call: TRBJ2-6
clone_size: many
d_call: NA
v_call: TRBV7-6
cdr3_nt: TGTGCCAGCAGCTTAGACAGCCCTGAGAGCTCTGGGGCCAACGTCCTGACTTTC
cdr3_aa: CASSLDSPESSGANVLTF

cdr3_length: 15
j_call: TRBJ2-3
clone_size: many
d_call: TRBD2
v_call: TRBV20-1
cdr3_nt: TGCAGTGCTAGAGATAGCGGGGACGGCACAGATACGCAGTATTTT
cdr3_aa: CSARDSGDGTDTQYF

cdr3_length: 14
j_call: TRBJ1-4
clone_size: many
d_call: TRBD1
v_call: TRBV20-1
cdr3_nt: TGCAGTGCTTCGACAGGGGGCGGGAGTGAAAAACTGTTTTTT
cdr3_aa: CSASTGGGSEKLFF

cdr3_length: 13
j_call: TRBJ2-7
clone_size: many
d_call: NA
v_call: TRBV18
cdr3_nt: TGTGCCAGCTCACCACCGGGGGTCTACGAGCAGTACTTC
cdr3_aa: CASSPPGVYEQYF

cdr3_length: 13
j_call: TRBJ1-1
clone_size: many
d_call: NA
v_call: TRBV20-1
cdr3_nt: TGCAGTGCTAGTGTTACCCGAGGCACTGAAGCTTTCTTT
cdr3_aa: CSASVTRGTEAFF

cdr3_length: 16
j_call: TRBJ1-2
clone_size: few
d_call: NA
v_call: TRBV3-1
cdr3_nt: TGTGCCAGCAGCCAGATCCGACGGCCGGCTAACTATGGCTACACCTTC
cdr3_aa: CASSQIRRPANYGYTF

cdr3_length: 13
j_call: TRBJ1-5
clone_size: few
d_call: NA
v_call: TRBV11-2
cdr3_nt: TGTGCCAGCAGCTTAGAGAGTTATCAGCCCCAGCATTTT
cdr3_aa: CASSLESYQPQHF

cdr3_length: 14
j_call: TRBJ2-3
clone_size: few
d_call: NA
v_call: TRBV5-4
cdr3_nt: TGTGCCAGCAGCGTGGGAAGGGGTCCAGATACGCAGTATTTT
cdr3_aa: CASSVGRGPDTQYF

cdr3_length: 16
j_call: TRBJ2-5
clone_size: many
d_call: TRBD2
v_call: TRBV2
cdr3_nt: TGTGCCAGCAGTGCGGGGGGGCGGACCTCCCAAGAGACCCAGTACTTC
cdr3_aa: CASSAGGRTSQETQYF

cdr3_length: 14
j_call: TRBJ1-6
clone_size: NA
d_call: TRBD1
v_call: TRBV5-1
cdr3_nt: TGCGCCAGCACCCCGGGACAGGGGAATTCACCCCTCCACTTT
cdr3_aa: CASTPGQGNSPLHF

cdr3_length: 16
j_call: TRBJ2-5
clone_size: many
d_call: TRBD1
v_call: TRBV10-1
cdr3_nt: TGCGCCAGCAGTTACACCCGGGACAGGGGGCTAGAGACCCAGTACTTC
cdr3_aa: CASSYTRDRGLETQYF

cdr3_length: 15
j_call: TRBJ2-5
clone_size: many
d_call: TRBD1
v_call: TRBV11-1
cdr3_nt: TGTGCCAGCAGTCAGGGGACAGGGGATCAAGAGACCCAGTACTTC
cdr3_aa: CASSQGTGDQETQYF

cdr3_length: 13
j_call: TRBJ1-2
clone_size: many
d_call: NA
v_call: TRBV20-1
cdr3_nt: TGCAGTGCCCCGTCGGAAATTGGCGATGGCTACACCTTC
cdr3_aa: CSAPSEIGDGYTF

cdr3_length: 16
j_call: TRBJ1-6
clone_size: many
d_call: NA
v_call: TRBV7-2
cdr3_nt: TGTGCCAGCAGCTTAGTCCTAGGATTGAGTAATTCACCCCTCCACTTT
cdr3_aa: CASSLVLGLSNSPLHF

cdr3_length: 14
j_call: TRBJ1-2
clone_size: few
d_call: NA
v_call: TRBV5-1
cdr3_nt: TGCGCCAGCAGCTTCGACAGACCCGAAAGGGTTGCTACCTTC
cdr3_aa: CASSFDRPERVATF

cdr3_length: 12
j_call: TRBJ1-5
clone_size: many
d_call: NA
v_call: TRBV6-1
cdr3_nt: TGTGCCAGCAGTTCGACATATCAGCCCCAGCATTTT
cdr3_aa: CASSSTYQPQHF

cdr3_length: 18
j_call: TRBJ2-1
clone_size: many
d_call: NA
v_call: TRBV20-1
cdr3_nt: TGCAGTGCTAGAGACACGAATGGGGGATCCAGCTCCTACAATGAGCAGTTCTTC
cdr3_aa: CSARDTNGGSSSYNEQFF

cdr3_length: 14
j_call: TRBJ2-4
clone_size: many
d_call: TRBD1
v_call: TRBV7-9
cdr3_nt: TGTGCCAGCAGCATCGACGGGACAGGGGTCATTCAGTACTTC
cdr3_aa: CASSIDGTGVIQYF

cdr3_length: 14
j_call: TRBJ1-2
clone_size: many
d_call: TRBD1
v_call: TRBV10-3
cdr3_nt: TGTGCCATTCTCGGGACAGGCTCTCCGGAGGGCTACACCTTC
cdr3_aa: CAILGTGSPEGYTF

cdr3_length: 17
j_call: TRBJ2-3
clone_size: many
d_call: TRBD1
v_call: TRBV9
cdr3_nt: TGTGCCAGCAGCGTTGACAGGGGGACCCTTAGCACAGATACGCAGTATTTT
cdr3_aa: CASSVDRGTLSTDTQYF

cdr3_length: 13
j_call: TRBJ1-1
clone_size: many
d_call: NA
v_call: TRBV11-2
cdr3_nt: TGTGCCAGCAGCTTTTCAGTGAACACTGAAGCTTTCTTT
cdr3_aa: CASSFSVNTEAFF

cdr3_length: 13
j_call: TRBJ1-4
clone_size: many
d_call: NA
v_call: TRBV5-4
cdr3_nt: TGTGCCAGCGGGAGGGGTGAGAATGAAAAACTGTTTTTT
cdr3_aa: CASGRGENEKLFF

cdr3_length: 13
j_call: TRBJ1-5
clone_size: few
d_call: NA
v_call: TRBV7-8
cdr3_nt: TGTGCCAGCAGCCCAACCCCGAATCAGCCCCAGCATTTT
cdr3_aa: CASSPTPNQPQHF

cdr3_length: 14
j_call: TRBJ2-1
clone_size: many
d_call: NA
v_call: TRBV11-2
cdr3_nt: TGTGCCAGCAGCTTAAGCAGGGTTTCCGATGAGCAGTTCTTC
cdr3_aa: CASSLSRVSDEQFF

cdr3_length: 15
j_call: TRBJ2-3
clone_size: many
d_call: TRBD2
v_call: TRBV12-3/TRBV12-4
cdr3_nt: TGTGCCAGCAGGTTAGCGGGTAGTAGCACAGATACGCAGTATTTT
cdr3_aa: CASRLAGSSTDTQYF

cdr3_length: 16
j_call: TRBJ1-5
clone_size: many
d_call: TRBD1
v_call: TRBV7-2
cdr3_nt: TGTGCCAGCAGCTTAGCGTCGGACAGGGGAGGGGGGCCCCAGCATTTT
cdr3_aa: CASSLASDRGGGPQHF

cdr3_length: 17
j_call: TRBJ1-3
clone_size: NA
d_call: TRBD1
v_call: TRBV15
cdr3_nt: TGTGCCACCAGGTCACCGGGACAGGTGATCTCTGGAAACACCATATATTTT
cdr3_aa: CATRSPGQVISGNTIYF

cdr3_length: 16
j_call: TRBJ1-2
clone_size: few
d_call: NA
v_call: TRBV4-1
cdr3_nt: TGCGCCAGCAGCCAAGATAGGCAGCCAGCTAACTATGGCTACACCTTC
cdr3_aa: CASSQDRQPANYGYTF

cdr3_length: 15
j_call: TRBJ2-7
clone_size: many
d_call: NA
v_call: TRBV6-5
cdr3_nt: TGTGCCAGCAGCCAAGGGCCTAATCCGGGATACGAGCAGTACTTC
cdr3_aa: CASSQGPNPGYEQYF

cdr3_length: 17
j_call: TRBJ1-2
clone_size: NA
d_call: NA
v_call: TRBV5-4
cdr3_nt: TGTGCCAGCAGCTTGGGTCAAAGTTCTGGGAGCTCCTATGGCTACACCTTC
cdr3_aa: CASSLGQSSGSSYGYTF

cdr3_length: 17
j_call: TRBJ1-2
clone_size: many
d_call: NA
v_call: TRBV3-1
cdr3_nt: TGTGCCAGCAGCCCTTATTTCTCCGGGGTCCAAAACTATGGCTACACCTTC
cdr3_aa: CASSPYFSGVQNYGYTF

cdr3_length: 13
j_call: TRBJ2-7
clone_size: many
d_call: TRBD1
v_call: TRBV5-6
cdr3_nt: TGTGCCAGCAGCTATTACAGGGGGTACGAGCAGTACTTC
cdr3_aa: CASSYYRGYEQYF

cdr3_length: 14
j_call: TRBJ1-1
clone_size: NA
d_call: NA
v_call: TRBV6-6
cdr3_nt: TGTGCCAGCAGTTACAAGACAGCCAACACTGAAGCTTTCTTT
cdr3_aa: CASSYKTANTEAFF

cdr3_length: 13
j_call: TRBJ1-2
clone_size: few
d_call: NA
v_call: TRBV19
cdr3_nt: TGTGCCAGTAGTATAGCCGGGAACTATGGCTACACCTTC
cdr3_aa: CASSIAGNYGYTF

cdr3_length: 15
j_call: TRBJ2-7
clone_size: few
d_call: NA
v_call: TRBV7-2
cdr3_nt: TGTGCCAGCAGAAACACTGGGGGGCGATCCTACGAGCAGTACTTC
cdr3_aa: CASRNTGGRSYEQYF

cdr3_length: 14
j_call: TRBJ1-5
clone_size: many
d_call: NA
v_call: TRBV2
cdr3_nt: TGTGCCAGCAGTGTTGGAGGGCGCAATCAGCCCCAGCATTTT
cdr3_aa: CASSVGGRNQPQHF

cdr3_length: 14
j_call: TRBJ1-1
clone_size: many
d_call: NA
v_call: TRBV5-1
cdr3_nt: TGCGCCAGCAGCTTGTTAGGCGGATTCACTGAAGCTTTCTTT
cdr3_aa: CASSLLGGFTEAFF

cdr3_length: 17
j_call: TRBJ1-6
clone_size: many
d_call: TRBD1
v_call: TRBV6-1
cdr3_nt: TGTGCCAGCAGTGAACCGGGACAGGGGCCTTATAATTCACCCCTCCACTTT
cdr3_aa: CASSEPGQGPYNSPLHF

cdr3_length: 15
j_call: TRBJ1-2
clone_size: many
d_call: TRBD1
v_call: TRBV20-1
cdr3_nt: TGCAGTGCTCTGGGGACAGGGGTCGTTAGGGATGGCTACACCTTC
cdr3_aa: CSALGTGVVRDGYTF

cdr3_length: 16
j_call: TRBJ1-3
clone_size: many
d_call: NA
v_call: TRBV20-1
cdr3_nt: TGCAGTGCTAGTGTCCGAGGGGGGGCGGCTGGAAACACCATATATTTT
cdr3_aa: CSASVRGGAAGNTIYF

cdr3_length: 16
j_call: TRBJ1-5
clone_size: few
d_call: TRBD1
v_call: TRBV12-3/TRBV12-4
cdr3_nt: TGTGCCAGCAGGAGACAGGGATTTTTGGGCAATCAGCCCCAGCATTTT
cdr3_aa: CASRRQGFLGNQPQHF

cdr3_length: 15
j_call: TRBJ2-7
clone_size: many
d_call: NA
v_call: TRBV18
cdr3_nt: TGTGCCAGCTCACCGCGAGGAAACGGGGTCTACGAGCAGTACTTC
cdr3_aa: CASSPRGNGVYEQYF

cdr3_length: 15
j_call: TRBJ2-3
clone_size: NA
d_call: NA
v_call: TRBV5-4
cdr3_nt: TGTGCCAGCAGCCCGGACCCTGAGATCACAGATACGCAGTATTTT
cdr3_aa: CASSPDPEITDTQYF

cdr3_length: 16
j_call: TRBJ2-3
clone_size: many
d_call: TRBD2
v_call: TRBV7-2
cdr3_nt: TGTGCCAGCAGCCTCCGAGCGGGGGCCTCCACAGATACGCAGTATTTT
cdr3_aa: CASSLRAGASTDTQYF

cdr3_length: 14
j_call: TRBJ1-1
clone_size: few
d_call: NA
v_call: TRBV3-1
cdr3_nt: TGTGCCAGCAGCCAAGATTTGGAGAACACTGAAGCTTTCTTT
cdr3_aa: CASSQDLENTEAFF

cdr3_length: 14
j_call: TRBJ2-1
clone_size: many
d_call: TRBD2
v_call: TRBV5-1
cdr3_nt: TGCGCCAGCAGTTTACTAGCGGAGTACAATGAGCAGTTCTTC
cdr3_aa: CASSLLAEYNEQFF

cdr3_length: 14
j_call: TRBJ1-1
clone_size: few
d_call: NA
v_call: TRBV5-1
cdr3_nt: TGCGCCAGCACCACGGGGGGCGCGAGCACTGAAGCTTTCTTT
cdr3_aa: CASTTGGASTEAFF

cdr3_length: 13
j_call: TRBJ1-1
clone_size: many
d_call: TRBD1
v_call: TRBV4-2
cdr3_nt: TGTGCCAGCAGCCGCCGGGACAGCACTGAAGCTTTCTTT
cdr3_aa: CASSRRDSTEAFF